This TCR beta chain was documented in a study of shared clonotypes between healthy human individuals. CD45RO-negative, CCR7-selected cells formed the naive CD8 fraction, which excluded terminally differentiated effector memory CD45RA+ cells. Assay used: immunoSEQ multiplex PCR; TCRdb lists only in-frame clones, some missing. Of 1.5 million to 2.5 million clones listed, less than 95% are singletons. In germline, CDR1 is MDHEN, CDR2 SYDVKM. The CDR3 has 14 amino acids. Trimming removed 1 base at V and 4 bases at J, with 8 bases between. This clone was detected only a few times. Other DNA sequences of this sample code for an identical CDR3.

The clonotype originates from a young man in good health. This chain uses TRBV28 with TRBJ1-5; no reliable D call. Source material: naive CD8+ T cells sorted from blood. For the CDR3, the DNA is TGTGCCAGCAGTTTATCAGCAGCTAATCAGCCCCAGCATTTT. Protein product: CASSLSAANQPQHF.